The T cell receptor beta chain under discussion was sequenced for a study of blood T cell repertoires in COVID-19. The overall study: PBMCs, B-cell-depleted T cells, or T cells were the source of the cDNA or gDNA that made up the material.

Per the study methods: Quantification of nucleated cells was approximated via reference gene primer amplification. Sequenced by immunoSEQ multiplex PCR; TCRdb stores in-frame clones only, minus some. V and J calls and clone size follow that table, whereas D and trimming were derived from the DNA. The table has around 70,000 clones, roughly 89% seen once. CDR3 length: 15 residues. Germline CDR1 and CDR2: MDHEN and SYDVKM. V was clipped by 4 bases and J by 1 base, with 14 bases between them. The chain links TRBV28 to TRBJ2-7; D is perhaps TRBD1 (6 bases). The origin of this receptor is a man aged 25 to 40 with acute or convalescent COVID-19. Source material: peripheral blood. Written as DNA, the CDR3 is TGTGCCAGCAGTTCCAGGGGTTCCTATTCCTACGAGCAGTACTTC. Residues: CASSSRGSYSYEQYF.